The TCR beta chain under discussion was sequenced for a study of blood T cell repertoires in COVID-19 (dated by TCRdb to about 2020). Background for the entire study: Collaborator samples came from the United States, Italy and Spain and covered acute and convalescent phases of COVID-19. The material from the prospective study consisted of cDNA or gDNA derived from T cells, B-cell-depleted T cells, or PBMCs. Deeply sampled blood TCRbeta repertoires from subjects exposed to, actively infected with, or recovered from COVID-19 were included in the dataset. The repertoires were released in a freely available public database intended as a resource for research on the immune response to SARS-CoV-2. Samples were obtained from the ongoing ImmuneRACE study (first 160 participants) and from 1,254 subjects provided by 6 global collaborators. A de-identified subject ID, COVID-19 status, age in years and sex were almost always included in the sample metadata. Where HLA class I and class II types were available, the types were taken from metadata supplied by the sample provider, not from assay-based typing.

CDR1 and CDR2 (MGHRA, YSYEKL) derive from the germline V gene. V is pared back by 2 bases and J by 4 bases, with 3 bases lying between the germline termini. The CDR3 runs 12 amino acids, cysteine and phenylalanine included. CDR3 DNA only is kept here, 36 bases in frame from base 1. TCRbeta CDR3 regions were amplified from genomic DNA using the immunoSEQ Assay, a bias-controlled multiplex PCR. The study's own analysis went as follows. Within the assay, amplification of reference gene primers was used to estimate how many nucleated cells each sample contained. To quantify the absolute abundance of each unique TCRbeta CDR3 rearrangement, sequence reads were collapsed and filtered. For each sample, productive Simpson clonality was calculated as the square root of Simpson's diversity index across productive rearrangements. The source is immuneACCESS, and TCRdb retained only in-frame sequences with V and J called. Part of the clones is not carried over; for the studies checked, unresolved V genes explain less than half of this, and the remainder is unexplained. V and J calls and clone size are copied from that table; D and trimming were computed from the DNA. The sample data list about 200,000 clones, and about 84% of these were observed just once. 7.9% of the sample goes to the ten largest clones.

As for this clone: Its antigen target is currently unknown. Base qualities are not recorded, but no much larger clone differs from it by a single base.

Study-level results and caveats: Clinical and demographic metadata were provided uncurated, with the amount varying by source and participant.

Collaborating institutions collected whole blood in K2EDTA tubes following their own protocols. For TCRbeta analysis, collaborators shipped samples in one of three forms: frozen whole blood, isolated PBMCs, or DNA extracted from either of those sample types. Recombination joined TRBV4-1 with TRBJ1-5, with the D segment identity uncertain. This clonotype originated in a woman aged 80 or over with acute or convalescent COVID-19. Specimen: peripheral blood. CDR3 sequence: CASSQINQPQHF. The nucleotide sequence reads TGCGCCAGCAGCCAAATAAATCAGCCCCAGCATTTT.